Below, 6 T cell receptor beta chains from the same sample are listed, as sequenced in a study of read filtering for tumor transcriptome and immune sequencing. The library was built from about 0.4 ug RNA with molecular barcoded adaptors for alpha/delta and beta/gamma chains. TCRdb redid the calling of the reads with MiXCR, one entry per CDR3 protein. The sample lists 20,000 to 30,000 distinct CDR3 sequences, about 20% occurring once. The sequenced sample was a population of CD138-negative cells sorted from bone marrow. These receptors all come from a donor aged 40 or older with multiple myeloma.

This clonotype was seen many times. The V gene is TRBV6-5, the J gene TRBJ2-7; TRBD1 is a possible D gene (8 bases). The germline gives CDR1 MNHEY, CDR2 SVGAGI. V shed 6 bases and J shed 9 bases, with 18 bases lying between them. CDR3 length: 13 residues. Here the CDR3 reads CASSSGTGRGQYF. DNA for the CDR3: TGTGCCAGCAGCAGCGGGACAGGACGTGGGCAGTACTTC.

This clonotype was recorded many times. The CDR3 bases are TGTGCCAGCAGTTTAGCTGGGAAGCGGGGGTTAGGGGAGACCCAGTACTTC. It encodes CASSLAGKRGLGETQYF. V is TRBV12-3 or TRBV12-4 and J is TRBJ2-5, with 8 bases identical to TRBD2. The CDR3 runs to 17 residues. Unmatched junction bases numbered 11, after V lost 0 bases and J lost 5 bases.

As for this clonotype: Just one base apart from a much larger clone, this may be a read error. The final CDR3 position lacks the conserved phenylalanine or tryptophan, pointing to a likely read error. DNA for the CDR3: TGCAGTGCTCCTGTCTCAGCGGCGGATACGCAGTATCTT. The encoded protein is CSAPVSAADTQYL. The chain is built from TRBV20-1 and TRBJ2-3; D is perhaps TRBD2 (5 bases). Germline CDR1 and CDR2: DFQATT and SNEGSKA (reference sequence). V lost 5 bases and J 6 bases, leaving 15 bases between the germline ends. The CDR3 sequence is 13 residues long.

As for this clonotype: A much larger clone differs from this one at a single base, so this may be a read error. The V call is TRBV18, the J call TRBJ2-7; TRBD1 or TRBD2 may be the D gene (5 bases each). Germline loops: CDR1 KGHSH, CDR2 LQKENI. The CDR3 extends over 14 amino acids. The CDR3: CAGSPGTTTYEQYF. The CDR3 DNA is TGTGCCGGCTCACCCGGGACGACTACCTACGAGCAGTACTTC.

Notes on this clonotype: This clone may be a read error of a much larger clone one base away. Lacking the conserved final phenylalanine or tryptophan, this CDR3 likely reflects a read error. CDR3 sequence: CASSEPGGEQPQHL. The CDR3 DNA is TGTGCCAGCAGTGAGCCAGGGGGCGAGCAGCCCCAGCATCTT. The V call is TRBV2, the J call TRBJ1-5, with TRBD1 matching 8 bases. CDR3 length: 14 residues. The junction had 5 bases not matched to a gene; V was cut back by 3 bases and J by 7 bases. Germline V gene data show CDR1 as SNHLY and CDR2 as FYNNEI.

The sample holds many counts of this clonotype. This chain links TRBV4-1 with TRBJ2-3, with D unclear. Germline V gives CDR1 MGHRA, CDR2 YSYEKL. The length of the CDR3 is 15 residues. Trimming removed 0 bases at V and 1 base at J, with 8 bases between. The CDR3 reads CASSQDSLGTDTQYF. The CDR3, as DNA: TGCGCCAGCAGCCAAGATTCCTTAGGCACAGATACGCAGTATTTT.